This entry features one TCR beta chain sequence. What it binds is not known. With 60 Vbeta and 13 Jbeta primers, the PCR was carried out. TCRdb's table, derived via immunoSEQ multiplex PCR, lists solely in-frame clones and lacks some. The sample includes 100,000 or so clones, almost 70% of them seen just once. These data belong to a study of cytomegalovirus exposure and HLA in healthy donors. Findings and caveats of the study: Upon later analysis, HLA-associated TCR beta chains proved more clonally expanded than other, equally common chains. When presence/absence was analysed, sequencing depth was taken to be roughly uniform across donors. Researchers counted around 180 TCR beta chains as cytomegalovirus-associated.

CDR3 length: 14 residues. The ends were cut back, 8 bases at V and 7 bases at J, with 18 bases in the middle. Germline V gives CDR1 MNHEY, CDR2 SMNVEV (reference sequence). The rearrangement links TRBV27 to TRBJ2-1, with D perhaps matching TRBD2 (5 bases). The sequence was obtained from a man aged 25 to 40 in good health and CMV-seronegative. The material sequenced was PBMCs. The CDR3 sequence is CASSSGGWMNEQFF. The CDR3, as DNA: TGTGCCAGCTCCTCCGGAGGTTGGATGAATGAGCAGTTCTTC.